What follows are 17 T cell receptor beta chains derived from one specimen sequenced in a study of cytomegalovirus exposure and HLA in healthy donors. The study ran its PCR with 60 Vbeta and 13 Jbeta primers. The method was immunoSEQ multiplex PCR; TCRdb's version includes in-frame clones alone and lacks a portion of them. The sample contains about 130,000 clones, about 79% of which appear only once. What was sequenced was PBMCs. The receptors here all came from a woman between 50 and 59 years old in good health and CMV-seronegative.

Only one count was recorded for this clone. The chain carries TRBV5-5 and TRBJ1-1, with unresolved D. The germline gives CDR1 SGHKS, CDR2 YYEKEE (reference sequence). Trimming shortened V by 0 bases and J by 3 bases, and 12 bases separated the two germline ends. The CDR3 is made up of 15 amino acids. Here the CDR3 reads CASSLAFSRDTEAFF. The CDR3 DNA sequence: TGTGCCAGCAGCTTGGCCTTTTCGAGGGACACTGAAGCTTTCTTT.

Only one count was recorded for this clone. The chain recombines TRBV28 with TRBJ2-2; 8 bases are a match to TRBD2. This CDR3 has 14 amino acids. The V and J ends lost 6 bases and 7 bases, in that order; junction bases with no gene match: 7. Germline values: CDR1 MDHEN, CDR2 SYDVKM. The CDR3 sequence: CASRAAGVSGELFF. CDR3 bases: TGTGCCAGCAGGGCAGCGGGAGTTAGCGGGGAGCTGTTTTTT.

The chain has TRBV5-3 and TRBJ1-2; D call uncertain. TRBV5-3 is flagged as an ORF with uncertain function. The CDR3 totals 10 residues. Trimming took off 4 bases at V and 8 bases at J, with 6 bases between the two ends. The CDR3 reads CARSVRGYTF. The CDR3 region has the DNA TGTGCCAGAAGCGTGAGGGGCTACACCTTC.

The CDR3 protein is CASSSSGSYGYTF. CDR3 sequence (DNA): TGTGCCAGCAGCTCTAGTGGGAGCTATGGCTACACCTTC. This chain connects TRBV11-2 to TRBJ1-2; no firm D call. The V end lost 4 bases, the J end lost 4 bases, and 10 bases lay between the germline ends. This CDR3 region has 13 residues. The germline gives CDR1 SGHAT, CDR2 FQNNGV.

The J gene is TRBJ1-2, the V gene TRBV11-2; D remains ambiguous. The CDR3 loop spans 14 amino acids. Germline V CDR1 and CDR2: SGHAT, FQNNGV. Trimming stripped 5 bases from V and 6 bases from J, with 16 bases between. CDR3 DNA: TGTGCCAGCAGCCGAGCCGCGAGGGCCGATGGCTACACCTTC. Translated: CASSRAARADGYTF.

The chain joins TRBV27 to TRBJ2-6; D not resolved. Germline CDR1 and CDR2: MNHEY and SMNVEV (reference sequence). V lost 11 bases and J lost 0, with 11 bases in between. This CDR3 has 14 amino acids. The DNA of the CDR3 is TGTGCCTCCCGTGTCTACTCTGGGGCCAACGTCCTGACTTTC. Amino acid sequence: CASRVYSGANVLTF. Looking up the rest from reference TRBV27 and TRBJ2-6 gives the full variable domain: EAQVTQNPRYLITVTGKKLTVTCSQNMNHEYMSWYRQDPGLGLRQIYYSMNVEVTDKGDVPEGYKVSRKEKRNFPLILESPSPNQTSLYFCASRVYSGANVLTFGAGSRLTVL.

V and J are TRBV2 and TRBJ2-1; 10 nucleotides match TRBD2. Per the germline V gene, CDR1 is SNHLY and CDR2 is FYNNEI. The CDR3 is made up of 19 amino acids. The trim removed 5 bases at V and 2 bases at J, leaving 15 bases unmatched. The CDR3 here is CASSPRLAGVSRTYNEQFF. CDR3 DNA sequence: TGTGCCAGCAGTCCCCGCCTAGCGGGAGTGAGTAGGACCTACAATGAGCAGTTCTTC.

This chain joins TRBV7-2 and TRBJ2-3; a weak D match, TRBD1 (6 bases). V dropped 2 bases and J dropped 1 base, with 10 bases sitting between them. CDR1 and CDR2 from the germline V gene are SGHTA and FQGNSA. This CDR3 has 15 amino acids. CDR3 sequence reads: CASSLQGLGTDTQYF. The CDR3 region has the DNA TGTGCCAGCAGCTTACAGGGGCTGGGCACAGATACGCAGTATTTT.

This clone was picked up one time. The CDR3: CASSFEAGSNTEAFF. The CDR3 DNA reads as TGTGCCAGCAGTTTTGAGGCAGGGTCGAACACTGAAGCTTTCTTT. The genes are TRBV28 and TRBJ1-1, with D tentatively TRBD1 (5 bases). The CDR3 has 15 amino acids. CDR1 and CDR2 (germline): MDHEN, SYDVKM. The V gene lost 3 bases and the J gene lost 1 base, with 12 bases spanning the gap.

The genes are TRBV7-2 and TRBJ2-1; 9 nucleotides line up with TRBD1. The CDR3 spans 15 residues. V lost 1 base to trimming and J lost 4 bases; unmatched junction nucleotides: 2. CDR1 and CDR2 from the germline V gene are SGHTA and FQGNSA. The CDR3 spells CASSLGGTGYNEQFF. The CDR3 DNA follows: TGTGCCAGCAGCTTAGGCGGGACAGGGTACAATGAGCAGTTCTTC.

This chain joins TRBV5-4 and TRBJ2-1; 9 bases map to TRBD1. CDR3 length equals 15 residues. Trimming removed 1 base from V and 4 bases from J; junction bases left unmatched: 3. Germline V gives CDR1 SGHNT, CDR2 YYREEE (reference sequence). The chain's CDR3 is CASSLRTGEYNEQFF. The CDR3 coding sequence is TGTGCCAGCAGCTTGAGGACAGGGGAATACAATGAGCAGTTCTTC. The full variable domain, with the rest looked up from reference TRBV5-4 and TRBJ2-1, is ETGVTQSPTHLIKTRGQQVTLRCSSQSGHNTVSWYQQALGQGPQFIFQYYREEENGRGNFPPRFSGLQFPNYSSELNVNALELDDSALYLCASSLRTGEYNEQFFGPGTRLTVL.

This clone was seen a handful of times. This sequence joins TRBV15 and TRBJ2-7, with 7 bases identical to TRBD2. Germline values: CDR1 LNHNV, CDR2 YYDKDF (reference sequence). The junction had 9 bases not matched to a gene; V was cut back by 6 bases and J by 7 bases. This CDR3 comprises 13 residues. The CDR3 reads CATREAGVGEQYF. The CDR3 region has the DNA TGTGCCACCAGAGAGGCGGGAGTGGGTGAGCAGTACTTC.

The chain joins TRBV5-4 to TRBJ1-1; no definite D call. With 2 bases removed from V and 4 bases from J, the gap between germline ends came to 12 bases. The CDR3 runs 14 residues. Germline values: CDR1 SGHNT, CDR2 YYREEE (reference sequence). CDR3 nucleotides: TGTGCCAGCAGCTTCAAAAACTCGGGCACTGAAGCTTTCTTT. Amino acid sequence: CASSFKNSGTEAFF.

This clone was counted between two and nine times. J is TRBJ2-3 and V is TRBV6-6; D is unresolved. The CDR3 loop spans 13 amino acids. V was trimmed by 2 bases and J by 5 bases, leaving 8 bases between them. Germline CDR1 MNHNY, CDR2 SVGAGI (reference sequence). Here the CDR3 reads CASSYGPRDTQYF. The CDR3 coding sequence is TGTGCCAGCAGTTACGGGCCGAGAGATACGCAGTATTTT.

V gene TRBV29-1 combines with J gene TRBJ2-3; 12 positions match TRBD2. Trimming at V came to 5 bases and at J to 5 bases, leaving 5 bases not matched to a gene. The CDR3 extends over 14 amino acids. The germline V gene has CDR1 SQVTM and CDR2 ANQGSEA. The CDR3 sequence: CSVIRGLAGDTQYF. CDR3 bases: TGCAGCGTTATCCGGGGACTAGCGGGAGATACGCAGTATTTT.

The chain employs TRBV4-3 and TRBJ2-3; no definite D call. CDR1 and CDR2 from the germline V gene are LGHNA and YSLEER. Trimming left V 0 bases short and J 6 bases short, with 7 bases between. The CDR3 is 13 amino acids. The CDR3 sequence is CASSQESTDTQYF. The CDR3 nucleotides read TGCGCCAGCAGCCAAGAGTCTACCGATACGCAGTATTTT.

V and J are TRBV10-3 and TRBJ2-7, with 8 bases fitting TRBD2. CDR3 size: 14 residues. Germline assignment: CDR1 ENHRY and CDR2 SYGVKD. V lost 3 bases and J lost 7; bases outside the gene matches: 8. In DNA, the CDR3 is TGTGCCATCAGTGATCCCCGGGAGGGGAGGGAGCAGTACTTC. Translated: CAISDPREGREQYF.